These T cell receptor beta chains were read from a single sample in a study of response to subunit inactivated influenza vaccine. From the RT-PCR reads, TCRdb called clonotypes with MiXCR, one entry per CDR3 protein. Of about half a million distinct CDR3 sequences listed, roughly 8.2% are singletons. Sequenced material: PBMCs from blood, taken about 24 months after vaccination. Receptors originate from a man between 50 and 70 years old who received an inactivated influenza vaccine. The CDR3 runs from the conserved cysteine through the conserved F or W. A D gene is named only where the DNA matches it firmly. The size of a clone is reported for some rows only, either as once, few or many, or as a class for expanded clones.

- | TRBJ1-1 | many | TRBV20-1 | TGCAGTGCTAGAGATCCTTTAAGGGGGAACACTGAAGCTTTCTTT | CSARDPLRGNTEAFF
TRBD1 | TRBJ2-7 | few | TRBV5-1 | TGCGCCAGCAGCACCGGGACAGGGCACGAGCAGTACTTC | CASSTGTGHEQYF
TRBD2 | TRBJ2-1 | - | TRBV20-1 | TGCAGTGCTAGAGCGGGACTAGCGGGGTACAATGAGCAGTTCTTC | CSARAGLAGYNEQFF
- | TRBJ1-3 | - | TRBV4-1 | TGCGCCAGCAGCCCAGGACATGGAAACACCATATATTTT | CASSPGHGNTIYF
- | TRBJ1-6 | many | TRBV12-3/TRBV12-4 | TGTGCCAGCACCGAATTTGGCTATAATTCACCCCTCCACTTT | CASTEFGYNSPLHF
- | TRBJ1-1 | - | TRBV20-1 | TGCAGTGCTATGGGCAGGGCAAACACTGAAGCTTTCTTT | CSAMGRANTEAFF
- | TRBJ2-3 | - | TRBV10-3 | TGTGCCATCAGTGAGCCGGGTACTCCAGATACGCAGTATTTT | CAISEPGTPDTQYF
- | TRBJ1-4 | few | TRBV28 | TGTGCCAGCACCCAGCCGGGGGCAACTAATGAAAAACTGTTTTTT | CASTQPGATNEKLFF
TRBD2 | TRBJ2-1 | few | TRBV11-1 | TGTGCCAGCAGCTTAGTAGGCGGGACTAGCGGGAGAACGGTATATGAGCAGTTCTTC | CASSLVGGTSGRTVYEQFF
- | TRBJ2-7 | once | TRBV5-6 | TGTGCCAGCAGCCGTAGGTGGTCCTACGAGCAGTACTTC | CASSRRWSYEQYF
TRBD1 | TRBJ1-4 | many | TRBV18 | TGTGCCAGCTCACCGCCAGGGGGCCGGAATGAAAAACTGTTTTTT | CASSPPGGRNEKLFF
TRBD1 | TRBJ2-3 | many | TRBV12-3/TRBV12-4 | TGTGCCAGCAGTTCCCGGACAGGGAGCACAGATACGCAGTATTTT | CASSSRTGSTDTQYF
- | TRBJ2-1 | - | TRBV5-1 | TGCGCCAGCAGCTTGTGGTCTGGGGATGAGCAGTTCTTC | CASSLWSGDEQFF
- | TRBJ2-1 | - | TRBV11-1 | TGTGCCAGCAGCTTAGTCTACGGAGCCCCCCGAGTCAACAATGAGCAGTTCTTC | CASSLVYGAPRVNNEQFF
- | TRBJ2-7 | few | TRBV29-1 | TGCAGCGTTGGGTTTTCCGACGAGCAGTACTTC | CSVGFSDEQYF
TRBD1 | TRBJ2-5 | - | TRBV7-9 | TGTGCCAGCAGTTTGGGACAGGGGGTAGAGACCCAGTACTTC | CASSLGQGVETQYF
- | TRBJ1-5 | many | TRBV19 | TGTGCCAGTAGTATCATTCAGTGGCCCCAGCATTTT | CASSIIQWPQHF
TRBD2 | TRBJ2-1 | many | TRBV6-2/TRBV6-3 | TGTGCCAGCAGTTACGTCTTCGGACTAGCGGGGGTCCACTACAATGAGCAGTTCTTC | CASSYVFGLAGVHYNEQFF
- | TRBJ2-1 | - | TRBV29-1 | TGCAGCGTTGAAGTGGTAAGCTCCTACAATGAGCAGTTCTTC | CSVEVVSSYNEQFF
TRBD1 | TRBJ2-5 | many | TRBV12-3/TRBV12-4 | TGTGCCAGCAGTTTCCACGAGACAGGGCGAGAGACCCAGTACTTC | CASSFHETGRETQYF
- | TRBJ2-1 | many | TRBV2 | TGTGCCAGCACCGAGGGGATAGGGGTCAATGAGCAGTTCTTC | CASTEGIGVNEQFF
TRBD1 | TRBJ1-1 | few | TRBV4-3 | TGCGCCAGCAGCCAAGATCAGGGGGGGGCCAGGACTGAAGCTTTCTTT | CASSQDQGGARTEAFF
TRBD2 | TRBJ2-5 | few | TRBV15 | TGTGCCACCAGCAGAGAAGTAGCGGGGGGGACCCAAGAGACCCAGTACTTC | CATSREVAGGTQETQYF
TRBD2 | TRBJ2-3 | - | TRBV11-2 | TGTGCCAGCAGCTTAGGGGGACTAGCGGGAGAAGGGGGGGATACGCAGTATTTT | CASSLGGLAGEGGDTQYF
TRBD1 | TRBJ1-2 | many | TRBV12-3/TRBV12-4 | TGTGCCAGCAGTTTCGCAGGGGGATCCTCTGGCTACACCTTC | CASSFAGGSSGYTF
TRBD2 | TRBJ2-1 | few | TRBV25-1 | TGTGCCAGCAGCTTACTAGCGGGGGCATCGGCTGAGCAGTTCTTC | CASSLLAGASAEQFF
- | TRBJ1-2 | few | TRBV7-9 | TGTGCCAGCAGCGAGGCCTTAAACTATGGCTACACCTTC | CASSEALNYGYTF
TRBD1 | TRBJ2-1 | - | TRBV7-3 | TGTGCCAGCAGCCCCACAGGGGGCAAGAATGAGCAGTTCTTC | CASSPTGGKNEQFF
TRBD2 | TRBJ2-1 | few | TRBV14 | TGTGCCAGCAGCGGGACGGGACTAGCGGCCTACAATGAGCAGTTCTTC | CASSGTGLAAYNEQFF
TRBD2 | TRBJ2-5 | few | TRBV3-1 | TGTGCCAGCAGCCAAGACGGTCGGGGAGGGAGGCCCAAGACCCAGTACTTC | CASSQDGRGGRPKTQYF
- | TRBJ2-1 | - | TRBV20-1 | TGCAGTGCTATCTCCGGACGCTTCTCCTACAATGAGCAGTTCTTC | CSAISGRFSYNEQFF
- | TRBJ2-5 | - | TRBV10-3 | TGTGCCATCAGTGACCCGGCGGGGACCCAGTACTTC | CAISDPAGTQYF
- | TRBJ2-2 | few | TRBV5-1 | TGCGCCAGCAGCTTGGGTGGGGTTTGGACGAACACCGGGGAGCTGTTTTTT | CASSLGGVWTNTGELFF
TRBD1 | TRBJ2-5 | - | TRBV6-2/TRBV6-3 | TGTGCCAGCAGGGAAATCTTCGGTGGACAGGACCAAGAGACCCAGTACTTC | CASREIFGGQDQETQYF
- | TRBJ2-7 | few | TRBV4-3 | TGCGCCAGCAGCCAAGCTAGGGGGTACGAGCAGTACTTC | CASSQARGYEQYF
TRBD1 | TRBJ2-1 | - | TRBV5-4 | TGTGCCAGCAGTCAAAGCTCGGGTCAGGGGGTCAATGAGCAGTTCTTC | CASSQSSGQGVNEQFF
- | TRBJ2-7 | - | TRBV10-3 | TGTGCCATCAGGAAAGCGGAAGAGTACTACGAGCAGTACTTC | CAIRKAEEYYEQYF
TRBD1 | TRBJ2-2 | few | TRBV20-1 | TGCAGTGCTGACGGACAGGGATCCGGGGAGCTGTTTTTT | CSADGQGSGELFF
TRBD1 | TRBJ2-2 | many | TRBV5-1 | TGCGCCAGCAGCTCGGACAGGCACACCGGGGAGCTGTTTTTT | CASSSDRHTGELFF
- | TRBJ1-1 | few | TRBV30 | TGTGCCTGGAGTGTAAGCAGGGACACTGAAGCTTTCTTT | CAWSVSRDTEAFF
TRBD1 | TRBJ1-4 | - | TRBV5-5 | TGTGCCAGCAGCGAGACAGGGACAGGGGGCAGAAAACTGTTTTTT | CASSETGTGGRKLFF